The source of this T cell receptor (beta chain) is a study of blood T cell repertoires in COVID-19 (dated by TCRdb to about 2020). Regarding the research as a whole: The collaborator samples originated in the United States, Italy and Spain and spanned the acute and convalescent phases of COVID-19. The prospective study material was composed of cDNA or gDNA derived from T cells, B-cell-depleted T cells, or PBMCs. Deeply sampled blood TCRbeta repertoires from subjects exposed to, actively infected with, or recovered from COVID-19 were included in the dataset. The repertoires were released in a freely available public database meant as a resource for research on the immune response to SARS-CoV-2. Samples were obtained from the ongoing ImmuneRACE study (first 160 participants) and from over 1,000 subjects provided by 6 global collaborators. Sample metadata almost always included a de-identified subject ID, COVID-19 status, age in years and sex. HLA class I and class II types, where available, came from metadata supplied by the sample provider rather than from assay-based typing. Points the paper makes about the study in general: How much clinical and demographic metadata was included differed by source and by participant, and the metadata was provided uncurated.

Collaborating institutions collected whole blood in K2EDTA tubes following their own protocols. Collaborator samples were shipped for TCRbeta analysis as frozen whole blood, isolated PBMCs, or DNA extracted from either sample type. Remarks on this clone: It lacks a known antigen. No quality values exist for individual bases; no much larger clone is one base distant.

In the germline V gene, CDR1 corresponds to SGHAT and CDR2 to FQNNGV. Measured from the cysteine to the phenylalanine, the CDR3 is 12 residues long. The retained sequence is limited to the CDR3, 36 bases, with the frame set at the first base. The V and J ends are trimmed by 3 bases and 7 bases, leaving 10 bases between them. TCRbeta CDR3 regions were amplified from genomic DNA using the immunoSEQ Assay, a bias-controlled multiplex PCR. On the study's bioinformatics: The number of nucleated cells in each sample was estimated from the amplification of reference gene primers within the assay. To quantify the absolute abundance of each unique TCRbeta CDR3 rearrangement, sequence reads were collapsed and filtered. Productive Simpson clonality was computed per sample as the square root of Simpson's diversity index over productive rearrangements. The immuneACCESS repertoire file appears here via TCRdb, limited to in-frame rearrangements. These files lack a portion of the clones; in checked studies, under half of the deficit traces to unresolved V genes, and the cause of the others is not known. Clone size and the V and J calls come from that table; the DNA yielded D and trimming. The sample table holds around 65,000 clones, of which approximately 90% were seen once. The top ten clonotypes cover roughly 1.5% of the sample.

The V and J genes are TRBV11-2 and TRBJ2-7; the D gene remains uncertain. The specimen was peripheral blood. This receptor was obtained from a human donor in a cohort sampled during active COVID-19. The DNA sequence follows: TGTGCCAGCAGCTTGGGCCTCTGGGAGCAGTACTTC. Translated, it reads CASSLGLWEQYF.